Listed here are 28 T cell receptor beta chains from one sample, sequenced in a study of T cells in Graves' hyperthyroidism and ophthalmopathy (dated by TCRdb to between 2017 and 2020). Receptor libraries were prepared by multiplex PCR. The data were produced on an Illumina HiSeq 2000. TCR beta CDR3 regions were amplified from RNA transcripts. The first round of RT-PCR for the TCR CDR3 was performed with the HTBI primer set and the Qiagen OneStep RT-PCR kit. Clones were called with MiXCR by TCRdb after fastp trimmed the public reads at Q25, and only in-frame beta chains were retained. Rows are combined by CDR3 protein, so each entry shows the most common genes and DNA. In all, the sample holds 380,000 or so distinct CDR3 sequences, and 13% of those were seen once. Of the sample, less than 25% is held by the ten largest clones. The sequenced material came from blood. All receptors come from a man in his thirties or forties with Graves' hyperthyroidism that later progressed to Graves' ophthalmopathy.

This chain links TRBV13 with TRBJ1-2; D uncertain. CDR1 and CDR2 from the germline V gene are PRHDT and FYEKMQ (reference sequence). This CDR3 contains 12 residues. V dropped 3 bases and J dropped 6 bases, with 8 bases sitting between them. The CDR3 nucleotides are TGTGCCAGCAGCTTCTTAAGGGATGGCTACACCTTC. The encoded protein is CASSFLRDGYTF. Variable domain in full (rest from reference TRBV13 and TRBJ1-2): AAGVIQSPRHLIKEKRETATLKCYPIPRHDTVYWYQQGPGQDPQFLISFYEKMQSDKGSIPDRFSAQQFSDYHSELNMSSLELGDSALYFCASSFLRDGYTFGSGTRLTVV.

This clonotype was detected only a few times. The CDR3 sequence is CASSQDPDQAWEQYF. The DNA of the CDR3 is TGCGCCAGCAGCCAAGATCCCGACCAGGCGTGGGAGCAGTACTTC. The V call is TRBV4-1, the J call TRBJ2-7; no firm D call. The CDR3 runs to 15 residues. V lost 0 bases and J lost 7, with 16 bases in between. Germline lookup yields CDR1 MGHRA and CDR2 YSYEKL.

This clonotype was detected ten times or more. This chain links TRBV6-1 with TRBJ2-2; D gene uncertain. V lost 8 bases to trimming and J lost 0 bases, with 7 bases between them. Germline V gives CDR1 MNHNS, CDR2 SASEGT. The CDR3 extends over 13 amino acids. The CDR3 loop is CASCRANTGELFF. Here the CDR3 DNA reads TGTGCCAGCTGCCGAGCGAACACCGGGGAGCTGTTTTTT.

In this sample, this clonotype turned up a few times. The chain is built from TRBV10-3 and TRBJ2-7; maybe TRBD2 (5 bases). Germline values: CDR1 ENHRY, CDR2 SYGVKD. The CDR3 has 13 residues. Trimming cost V 3 bases and J 0 bases, with 6 bases left between them. The CDR3 region is CAISDGSSYEQYF. CDR3 DNA sequence: TGTGCCATCAGTGATGGGAGCTCCTACGAGCAGTACTTC.

Only a few counts were recorded for this clonotype. V usage is TRBV11-3 and J usage is TRBJ2-2; D remains ambiguous. The V end lost 8 bases, the J end lost 0 bases, and 16 bases lay between the germline ends. This CDR3 comprises 16 residues. CDR1 is SGHNT and CDR2 is YENEEA in the germline V gene. As DNA, the CDR3 is TGTGCCAGCCAACCTCTCCCGGGCGCGAACACCGGGGAGCTGTTTTTT. It encodes CASQPLPGANTGELFF.

This chain joins TRBV13 and TRBJ2-3; no clear D gene. Germline lookup yields CDR1 PRHDT and CDR2 FYEKMQ (reference sequence). This CDR3 contains 13 residues. Deletions cut 2 bases from V and 5 bases from J, with 8 bases between. The CDR3 protein is CASSLIPRDTQYF. The DNA of the CDR3 is TGTGCCAGCAGCTTAATCCCCAGAGATACGCAGTATTTT.

This clonotype appeared a few times. CDR3 residues: CASSPPTGGYTGELFF. The CDR3 nucleotides read TGTGCCAGCAGCCCCCCGACAGGGGGCTACACCGGGGAGCTGTTTTTT. The J gene is TRBJ2-2, the V gene TRBV7-3; 10 bases map to TRBD1. The CDR3 is 16 residues long. Germline CDR1 SGHTA, CDR2 FQGTGA. V trimming: 5 bases; J trimming: 3 bases; junction bases outside the gene matches: 6.

With respect to this clonotype: Just one base apart from a much larger clone, this may be a read error. This chain uses TRBV30 with TRBJ1-6; D is ambiguous. The germline CDR1 and CDR2 sequences are GTSNPN and SVGIG (reference sequence). V lost 4 bases and J 11 bases, leaving 12 bases between the germline ends. This CDR3 is built from 12 residues. CDR3: CAWKVGGPPLHF. The CDR3 DNA reads as TGTGCCTGGAAAGTGGGTGGTCCACCCCTCCACTTT. The full variable domain, in which reference TRBV30 and TRBJ1-6 provide the parts outside the CDR3, is SQTIHQWPATLVQPVGSPLSLECTVEGTSNPNLYWYRQAAGRGLQLLFYSVGIGQISSEVPQNLSASRPQDRQFILSSKKLLLSDSGFYLCAWKVGGPPLHFGNGTRLTVT.

This clonotype was counted ten times or more. The V call is TRBV28, the J call TRBJ2-5, with D perhaps being TRBD1 or TRBD2 (5 bases each). V lost 4 bases to trimming and J lost 5 bases, with 23 bases between them. The CDR3 length is 17 residues. Germline V gene data show CDR1 as MDHEN and CDR2 as SYDVKM. As DNA, the CDR3 is TGTGCCAGCAGTTCGAAGCCATACATAACCTGGGGGGAGACCCAGTACTTC. Translation: CASSSKPYITWGETQYF. Drawing the rest from reference TRBV28 and TRBJ2-5, the complete variable domain is DVKVTQSSRYLVKRTGEKVFLECVQDMDHENMFWYRQDPGLGLRLIYFSYDVKMKEKGDIPEGYSVSREKKERFSLILESASTNQTSMYLCASSSKPYITWGETQYFGPGTRLLVL.

The chain links TRBV20-1 to TRBJ2-7, with 10 positions matching TRBD2. Germline V lookup: CDR1 DFQATT, CDR2 SNEGSKA (reference sequence). This CDR3 region has 14 residues. Losses at the gene ends were 3 bases for V and 5 bases for J; bases not matched to a gene: 7. CDR3 nucleotides: TGCAGTGCTAGGAGAGCGGGGGGGCGGAACGAGCAGTACTTC. As protein: CSARRAGGRNEQYF.

V gene TRBV7-2 combines with J gene TRBJ2-3; tentatively, D is TRBD1 (6 bases). The CDR3 covers 13 residues. Trimming removed 5 bases from V and 13 bases from J, with 19 bases in between. Germline V gene sequence: CDR1 SGHTA, CDR2 FQGNSA. In DNA, the CDR3 is TGTGCCAGCAGCCCAGGGCCGGACAGACAAAAGTATTTT. The encoded protein is CASSPGPDRQKYF.

The table lists this clonotype with a few counts. The chain couples TRBV20-1 to TRBJ1-4; 7 positions match TRBD1. CDR3 length: 13 amino acids. V shed 2 bases and J 5 bases; nucleotides not matched to a gene: 2. CDR1 and CDR2 from the germline V gene are DFQATT and SNEGSKA (reference sequence). CDR3 region: CSARQGGNEKLFF. Written as DNA, the CDR3 is TGCAGTGCTAGACAGGGGGGAAATGAAAAACTGTTTTTT.

Many counts were recorded for this clonotype. The rearrangement joins TRBV20-1 to TRBJ2-2; 7 positions match TRBD1. The CDR3 is 14 residues long. Germline CDR1 reads DFQATT; CDR2 reads SNEGSKA (reference sequence). Unmatched junction bases numbered 3, after V lost 5 bases and J lost 0 bases. The CDR3 nucleotides read TGCAGTGCTCCGGGACAGCCGAACACCGGGGAGCTGTTTTTT. This codes for CSAPGQPNTGELFF.

This clonotype was seen many times. The chain combines TRBV6-5 with TRBJ2-5; 8 nucleotides line up with TRBD2. The CDR3 contains 16 residues. V was clipped by 0 bases and J by 4 bases; unmatched bases: 7. From germline, CDR1 is MNHEY and CDR2 SVGAGI. The CDR3 DNA reads as TGTGCCAGCAGTTACTCGCCCGGGGGGGCTGGAGAGACCCAGTACTTC. Its translation: CASSYSPGGAGETQYF.

This clonotype was detected many times. The V gene is TRBV7-9, the J gene TRBJ2-5, with 8 nucleotides matching TRBD2. CDR3 size: 16 residues. Unmatched junction bases numbered 13, after V lost 5 bases and J lost 5 bases. Germline assignment: CDR1 SEHNR and CDR2 FQNEAQ (reference sequence). The CDR3 region is CASSAGAGLGGETQYF. In nucleotides, the CDR3 is TGTGCCAGCAGCGCTGGAGCGGGACTAGGAGGGGAGACCCAGTACTTC.

This clonotype was recorded many times. This chain links TRBV5-5 with TRBJ1-2; D is perhaps TRBD1 (5 bases). Germline CDR1 is SGHKS and CDR2 is YYEKEE (reference sequence). The CDR3 contains 18 residues. V lost 3 bases, J lost 0 bases, and 21 bases lay in between. The CDR3 DNA follows: TGTGCCAGCAGCTGGGGACGCAGGGAAATAAACCCTAACTATGGCTACACCTTC. It is translated as CASSWGRREINPNYGYTF.

The sample holds many counts of this clonotype. The chain has TRBV12-3 or TRBV12-4 and TRBJ2-1; 9 positions agree with TRBD2. This CDR3 spans 15 amino acids. Trimming cost V 3 bases and J 4 bases; bases outside gene matches: 4. CDR3 bases: TGTGCCAGCAGTTTGACTAGCGGCCTATACAATGAGCAGTTCTTC. Its translation is CASSLTSGLYNEQFF.

There are many counts of this clonotype. The chain combines TRBV20-1 with TRBJ1-1; D uncertain. V lost 0 bases, J lost 6 bases, and 11 bases lay in between. The CDR3 runs 13 residues. CDR1 is DFQATT, CDR2 SNEGSKA, per germline (reference sequence). The CDR3 region is CSAREHLMAEAFF. CDR3 sequence (DNA): TGCAGTGCTAGAGAACATCTAATGGCTGAAGCTTTCTTT.

This clonotype was counted ten times or more. The chain has TRBV6-6 and TRBJ2-3; D remains unclear. CDR3 length: 15 amino acids. CDR1 and CDR2 (germline): MNHNY, SVGAGI (reference sequence). The V gene lost 2 bases and the J gene lost 5 bases, with 14 bases spanning the gap. As DNA, the CDR3 is TGTGCCAGCAGTTACGGCACAAAGACCAGAGATACGCAGTATTTT. Its protein product is CASSYGTKTRDTQYF.

This clonotype was observed a handful of times. This rearrangement joins TRBV7-2 to TRBJ2-7, with 9 nucleotides matching TRBD2. Germline lookup yields CDR1 SGHTA and CDR2 FQGNSA. V dropped 5 bases and J dropped 3; count of bases not matched to a gene: 11. This CDR3 spans 16 amino acids. The CDR3 DNA is TGTGCCAGCAGCCCAGCGGGTAGCGGGGGATACTACGAGCAGTACTTC. This gives the protein CASSPAGSGGYYEQYF.

This chain connects TRBV19 to TRBJ1-3; no reliable D call. The length of the CDR3 is 13 residues. Germline V gene lookup returns CDR1 LNHDA and CDR2 SQIVND (reference sequence). V was clipped by 11 bases and J by 5 bases, with 16 bases between them. In DNA form, the CDR3 reads TGTGCCGGGGTTGGACCACTGCGAAACACCATATATTTT. Its translation: CAGVGPLRNTIYF.

At least ten counts were recorded for this clonotype. The J gene is TRBJ2-3, the V gene TRBV12-3 or TRBV12-4; D is uncertain. This CDR3 is 10 amino acids long. V lost 9 bases to trimming and J lost 5 bases, with 6 bases between them. This CDR3 reads CASLGDTQYF. CDR3 DNA sequence: TGTGCCAGTCTAGGAGATACGCAGTATTTT.

This clonotype was seen at least ten times. The rearrangement uses TRBV12-5 and TRBJ1-1, with no clear D. Germline lookup yields CDR1 LGHNT and CDR2 FRNRAP. The V gene lost 4 bases and the J gene lost 1 base, with 4 bases spanning the gap. The CDR3 spans 12 residues. The CDR3, as DNA: TGTGCTAGTGGTTCTGCGAACACTGAAGCTTTCTTT. Translated, it gives CASGSANTEAFF.

The J gene is TRBJ1-5, the V gene TRBV20-1; 9 bases agree with TRBD1. The V and J ends lost 7 bases and 6 bases, in that order; junction bases with no gene match: 7. CDR3 size: 13 residues. Germline CDR1 DFQATT, CDR2 SNEGSKA (reference sequence). Here the CDR3 DNA reads TGCAGTGTAGGACAGGGGATAGGTCAGCCCCAGCATTTT. Amino acids: CSVGQGIGQPQHF.

This clonotype was detected only a few times. V is TRBV5-1 and J is TRBJ2-2; TRBD2 aligns across 10 bases. CDR1 is SGHRS and CDR2 is YFSETQ in the germline V gene. The CDR3 totals 15 residues. The V gene end was trimmed by 7 bases and the J gene end by 4 bases; junction bases not matched to a gene: 7. CDR3 region: CASQSGGARTGELFF. In DNA, the CDR3 is TGCGCCAGCCAAAGCGGGGGGGCTCGCACCGGGGAGCTGTTTTTT.

At least ten counts were recorded for this clonotype. The rearrangement joins TRBV12-3 or TRBV12-4 to TRBJ1-2; D not certain. This CDR3 spans 11 amino acids. The V end lost 3 bases, the J end lost 5 bases, and 4 bases lay between the germline ends. This chain's CDR3 is CASSFGYGYTF. For the CDR3, the DNA is TGTGCCAGCAGTTTCGGGTATGGCTACACCTTC.

The chain couples TRBV12-3 or TRBV12-4 to TRBJ2-1; D unresolved. The CDR3 extends over 11 amino acids. Trimming stripped 3 bases from V and 15 bases from J, with 12 bases between. Here the CDR3 DNA reads TGTGCCAGCAGTTTGCCTCCTGTGGTGTTCTTC. It codes for CASSLPPVVFF.

This clonotype occurred many times. V and J are TRBV2 and TRBJ1-6; TRBD1 might be the D (5 bases). With 8 bases removed from V and 6 bases from J, the gap between germline ends came to 11 bases. The CDR3 covers 13 residues. The V gene's germline CDR1 is SNHLY and CDR2 FYNNEI. DNA for the CDR3: TGTGCCAGCTTTAGACAGACTAATTCACCCCTCCACTTT. Its translation: CASFRQTNSPLHF.